A selection of T cell receptor beta chains follows, all from one sample in a study of tumor-infiltrating lymphocytes in primary liver carcinoma. Each CDR3 protein gets one entry after TCRdb re-called the multiplex PCR reads with MiXCR. The table records approximately 300,000 distinct CDR3 sequences, roughly 60% of them present only once. Material: peripheral blood. The receptors were sampled from a man aged 35 to 55 with primary liver carcinoma and hepatitis B virus infection. The CDR3 runs from the conserved cysteine through the conserved F or W. D genes are given only for firm matches.

TRBJ2-3 . TRBV4-3 CPSSQQFGTDTQYF
TRBJ1-6 . TRBV12-3/TRBV12-4 CASSMPHNGAPLHF
TRBJ1-1 . TRBV12-3/TRBV12-4 CASSPGTSEAFF
TRBJ2-5 . TRBV6-2/TRBV6-3 CASSYDEGGFQETQYF
TRBJ2-2 TRBD1 TRBV10-3 CAIGEQGAGELFF
TRBJ1-3 . TRBV7-2 CASSFPGDGNTIYF
TRBJ2-3 TRBD2 TRBV7-6 CASSRTSGGTDTQYF
TRBJ2-2 . TRBV12-3/TRBV12-4 CANSLEGAGELFF
TRBJ2-2 TRBD2 TRBV4-2 CTSSRQPRGDTGELFF
TRBJ2-1 TRBD2 TRBV29-1 CSGTSGKLYGQFF
TRBJ1-3 TRBD1 TRBV6-6 CASSIISGTGAVDTIYF
TRBJ1-5 . TRBV5-6 CASSLGRSVQPQHF
TRBJ1-2 . TRBV10-3 CAISALAGKGSYGYTF
TRBJ2-7 . TRBV28 CASSFTLSGLSYEQYF
TRBJ2-5 . TRBV11-2 CASSLRGETQYF
TRBJ1-1 TRBD1 TRBV11-2 CASSIPSQGTEAFF
TRBJ2-3 TRBD2 TRBV29-1 CSAETGGVADMQYF
TRBJ2-5 TRBD1 TRBV29-1 CSVGQGAMGTQYF
TRBJ2-1 . TRBV5-1 CASSLAGRERANEQFF
TRBJ2-7 . TRBV6-6 CASSPGTLPYEQYF
TRBJ2-7 TRBD1 TRBV7-9 CASSPWDRSQGEQYF
TRBJ2-3 . TRBV10-3 CAINESGADTQYF
TRBJ1-1 . TRBV29-1 CSVEPATEVSF
TRBJ2-3 . TRBV28 CASSYAWVRADTQYF
TRBJ2-5 TRBD1 TRBV2 CASSDRTGGHRPYF
TRBJ2-5 . TRBV20-1 CSARDTQETQYF
TRBJ2-7 . TRBV11-2 CASSLTDTANEQYF
TRBJ2-2 TRBD1 TRBV10-2 CANSEATGGNTGELFF
TRBJ2-7 . TRBV11-2 CASSFVQLYDQYF
TRBJ1-1 . TRBV11-2 CASSPRANLEVFF
TRBJ1-1 . TRBV7-9 CASSLGPSDGGTVNTEAFF
TRBJ2-5 . TRBV10-3 CAIRVAATQETQYF
TRBJ1-1 . TRBV11-2 CACSFEENTEAFF
TRBJ1-2 . TRBV14 CASSPKIGGGYTF
TRBJ1-2 . TRBV29-1 CSVSRRTWTETNYGYTF
TRBJ2-7 TRBD2 TRBV5-1 CATSLAASGNYEQYF
TRBJ2-1 . TRBV15 CATRTRESHLYNEQFF